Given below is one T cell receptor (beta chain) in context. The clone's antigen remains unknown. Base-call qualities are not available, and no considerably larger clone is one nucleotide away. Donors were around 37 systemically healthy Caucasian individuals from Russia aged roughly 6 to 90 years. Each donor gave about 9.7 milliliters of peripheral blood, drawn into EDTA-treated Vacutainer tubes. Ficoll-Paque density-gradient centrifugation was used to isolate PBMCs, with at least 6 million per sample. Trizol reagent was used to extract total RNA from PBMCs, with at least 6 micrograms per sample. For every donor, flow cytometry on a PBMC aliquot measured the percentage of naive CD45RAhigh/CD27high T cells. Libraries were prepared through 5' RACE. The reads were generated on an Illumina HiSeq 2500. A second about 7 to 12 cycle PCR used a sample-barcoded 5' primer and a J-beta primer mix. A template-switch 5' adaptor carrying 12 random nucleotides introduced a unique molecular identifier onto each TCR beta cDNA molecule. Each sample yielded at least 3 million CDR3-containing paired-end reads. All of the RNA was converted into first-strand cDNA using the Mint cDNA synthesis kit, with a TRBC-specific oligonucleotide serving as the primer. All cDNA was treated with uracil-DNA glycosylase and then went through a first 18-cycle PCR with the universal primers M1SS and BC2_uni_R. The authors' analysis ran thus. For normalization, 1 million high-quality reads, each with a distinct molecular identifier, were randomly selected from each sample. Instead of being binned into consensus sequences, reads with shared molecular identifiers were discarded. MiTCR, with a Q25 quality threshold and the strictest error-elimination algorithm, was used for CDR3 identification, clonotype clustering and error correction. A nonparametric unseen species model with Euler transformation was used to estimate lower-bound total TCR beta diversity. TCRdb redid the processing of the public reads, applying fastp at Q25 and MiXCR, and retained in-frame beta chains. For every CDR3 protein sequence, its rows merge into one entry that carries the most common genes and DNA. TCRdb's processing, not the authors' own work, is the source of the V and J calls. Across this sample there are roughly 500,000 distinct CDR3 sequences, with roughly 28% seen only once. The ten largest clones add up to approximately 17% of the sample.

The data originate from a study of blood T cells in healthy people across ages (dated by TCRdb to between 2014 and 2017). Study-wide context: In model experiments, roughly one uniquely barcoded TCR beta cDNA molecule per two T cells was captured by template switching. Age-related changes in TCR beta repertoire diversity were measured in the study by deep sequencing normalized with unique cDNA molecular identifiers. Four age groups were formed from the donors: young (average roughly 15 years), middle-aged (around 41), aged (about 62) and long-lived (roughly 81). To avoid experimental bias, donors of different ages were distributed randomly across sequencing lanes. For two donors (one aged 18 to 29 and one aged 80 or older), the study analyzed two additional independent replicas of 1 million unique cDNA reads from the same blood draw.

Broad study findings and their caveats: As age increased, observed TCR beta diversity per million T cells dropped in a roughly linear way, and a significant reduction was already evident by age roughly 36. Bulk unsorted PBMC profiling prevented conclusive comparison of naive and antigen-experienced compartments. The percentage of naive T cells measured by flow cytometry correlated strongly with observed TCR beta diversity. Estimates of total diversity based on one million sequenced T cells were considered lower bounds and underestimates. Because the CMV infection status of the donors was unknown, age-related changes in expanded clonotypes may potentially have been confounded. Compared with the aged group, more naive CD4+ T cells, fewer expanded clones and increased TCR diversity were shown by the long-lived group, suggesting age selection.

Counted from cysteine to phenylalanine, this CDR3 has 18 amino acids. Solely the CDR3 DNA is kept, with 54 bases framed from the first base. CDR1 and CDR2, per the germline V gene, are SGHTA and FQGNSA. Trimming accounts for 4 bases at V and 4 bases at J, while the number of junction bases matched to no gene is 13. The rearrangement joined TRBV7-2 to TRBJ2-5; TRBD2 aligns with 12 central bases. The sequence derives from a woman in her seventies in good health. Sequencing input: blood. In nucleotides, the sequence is TGTGCCAGCAGCTACCGACTAGCGGGGGTCTACGCGGGAGAGACCCAGTACTTC. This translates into CASSYRLAGVYAGETQYF.